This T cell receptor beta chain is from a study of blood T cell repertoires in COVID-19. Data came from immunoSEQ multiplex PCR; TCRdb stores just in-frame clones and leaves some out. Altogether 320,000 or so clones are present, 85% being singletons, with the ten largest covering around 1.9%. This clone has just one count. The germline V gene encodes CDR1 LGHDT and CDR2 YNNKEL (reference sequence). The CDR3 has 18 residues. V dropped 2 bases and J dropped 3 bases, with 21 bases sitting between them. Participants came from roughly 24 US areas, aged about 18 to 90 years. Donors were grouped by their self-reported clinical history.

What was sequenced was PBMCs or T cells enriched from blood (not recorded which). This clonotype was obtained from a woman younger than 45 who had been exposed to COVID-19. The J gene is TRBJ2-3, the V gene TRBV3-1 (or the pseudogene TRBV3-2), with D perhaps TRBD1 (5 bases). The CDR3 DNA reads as TGTGCCAGCAGCCAATCCTCAGGGCATCTCAAGGGAACAGATACGCAGTATTTT. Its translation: CASSQSSGHLKGTDTQYF.